These T cell receptor beta chains were read from a single sample in a study of cytomegalovirus exposure and HLA in healthy donors. The protocol was immunoSEQ multiplex PCR, while the TCRdb copy is restricted to in-frame clones and leaves out a portion. The table lists about 160,000 clones, 83% of them singletons. Sequencing was performed on PBMCs. The origin of the receptors is a man aged 45 to 65 in good health and CMV-seropositive. The conserved cysteine and the conserved F or W are not part of the CDR3 here. A D gene is named only where the DNA matches it firmly.

>TRBJ2-1|-|TRBV9
ATGRGSSYNEQF
>TRBJ2-1|-|TRBV19
ASSAGQKNEQF
>TRBJ2-1|TRBD2|TRBV9
ASSALAGVQF
>TRBJ2-1|-|TRBV5-6
ASSNRGNEQF
>TRBJ2-5|TRBD2|TRBV7-9
ASSLVRGGETQY
>TRBJ2-5|TRBD1|TRBV29-1
SVGTGTGGSETQY
>TRBJ1-5|-|TRBV4-1
ASSQAGGGVGNQPQH
>TRBJ1-2|-|TRBV19
ASKVQGRAVYGYT
>TRBJ1-4|-|TRBV28
ASRILAHEKLF
>TRBJ2-2|-|TRBV5-5
ASSFPKNTGELF
>TRBJ2-7|-|TRBV5-6
ASRTCDRVRPPYEQY
>TRBJ2-2|TRBD1|TRBV19
ACTGQPKSGELF
>TRBJ1-5|-|TRBV28
TSSLVRLGRGSNQPQH
>TRBJ2-7|TRBD1|TRBV2
ASNGQENYEQY
>TRBJ2-5|TRBD1|TRBV5-1
ASSQYRDSPQETQY
>TRBJ1-1|-|TRBV9
ASSVAQGLGNTEAF
>TRBJ2-3|TRBD2|TRBV9
ASSPPFRGGTDTQY
>TRBJ1-5|TRBD1|TRBV6-6
ASSYFTGDDQPQH
>TRBJ2-5|-|TRBV5-1
ASSWGDRQETQY
>TRBJ1-2|-|TRBV10-3
AISETTYGYT
>TRBJ2-2|TRBD1|TRBV19
ASIVAQGFGGELF
>TRBJ2-7|TRBD2|TRBV7-2
ASSLGLAGAYEQY
>TRBJ1-3|TRBD1|TRBV28
ASTRQGRNTIY
>TRBJ2-7|-|TRBV10-3
AISVGAYERY
>TRBJ2-7|-|TRBV6-5
ASSPGGSYEQY
>TRBJ2-1|TRBD1|TRBV5-1
ASSLGRRRDSPYNEQF
>TRBJ2-5|-|TRBV29-1
SVEYLQETQY
>TRBJ2-2|-|TRBV10-3
AIRQANTGELF
>TRBJ2-2|TRBD2|TRBV27
ASSLRTSSGELF
>TRBJ1-5|-|TRBV27
ASSLADSQPQH
>TRBJ2-3|-|TRBV7-6
ASSLGARITDTQY
>TRBJ2-2|-|TRBV7-2
ASSPRTVNTGELF
>TRBJ1-6|-|TRBV11-1
ASSFNSDSPLH
>TRBJ2-6|TRBD2|TRBV27
ASSLVASGGSSGANVLT
>TRBJ2-2|TRBD2|TRBV10-3
AISGRSGRPSGELF
>TRBJ1-5|-|TRBV6-5
ASSYSQNQPQH
>TRBJ1-6|-|TRBV27
ASSFASRSNSPLH
>TRBJ1-2|-|TRBV5-1
APLRHPNYGYT
>TRBJ2-3|-|TRBV21-1
ASSTRRTSGGAVPWCDTQY
>TRBJ2-2|-|TRBV18
ASSPPGWNTGELF
>TRBJ2-5|TRBD2|TRBV5-1
ASSSRSSGRAGETQY
>TRBJ1-6|-|TRBV6-5
VSSLKTGDNSPLH
>TRBJ2-1|TRBD2|TRBV9
ASSGGTSGSGEQF
>TRBJ2-7|-|TRBV6-5
ASSVTRGPGEQY
>TRBJ2-7|TRBD2|TRBV28
ASSPQAGGGSYEQY
>TRBJ1-4|TRBD1|TRBV28
ATTSQGAASNEKLF
>TRBJ2-1|TRBD2|TRBV5-4
ASSLSGSRYNEQF
>TRBJ2-7|TRBD1|TRBV5-1
ASSFEDRVNEQY
>TRBJ1-2|TRBD1|TRBV5-5
ASSLGQGAGYGYT
>TRBJ2-6|TRBD1|TRBV9
ASSPRTGLSGANVLT
>TRBJ1-5|-|TRBV30
AWSVGRGGNQPQH
>TRBJ1-2|-|TRBV4-1
ASSQDPGLGAANYGYT
>TRBJ2-3|-|TRBV7-3
ASSQGQGLIDTQY
>TRBJ1-6|TRBD1|TRBV7-9
ASSPGQGNSPLH
>TRBJ1-3|TRBD1|TRBV6-5
ASSQGAKNTIY
>TRBJ2-3|-|TRBV5-4
ASSPQRTSTDTQY
>TRBJ2-2|-|TRBV15
ATLGGSPNTGELF
>TRBJ1-2|TRBD1|TRBV2
ASTGDRDRGTNYGYT
>TRBJ2-1|TRBD2|TRBV7-3
ASSPRGGSPYNEQF